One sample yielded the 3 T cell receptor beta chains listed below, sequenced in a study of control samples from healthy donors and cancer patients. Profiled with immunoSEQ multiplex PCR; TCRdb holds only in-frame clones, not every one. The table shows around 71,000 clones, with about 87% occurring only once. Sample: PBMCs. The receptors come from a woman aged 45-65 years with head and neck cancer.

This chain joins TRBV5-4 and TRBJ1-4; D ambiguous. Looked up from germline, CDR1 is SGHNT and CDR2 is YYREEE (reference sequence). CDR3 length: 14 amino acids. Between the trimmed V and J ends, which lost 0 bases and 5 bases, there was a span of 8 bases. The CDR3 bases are TGTGCCAGCAGCTTGGGGAGAGGGAATGAAAAACTGTTTTTT. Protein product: CASSLGRGNEKLFF.

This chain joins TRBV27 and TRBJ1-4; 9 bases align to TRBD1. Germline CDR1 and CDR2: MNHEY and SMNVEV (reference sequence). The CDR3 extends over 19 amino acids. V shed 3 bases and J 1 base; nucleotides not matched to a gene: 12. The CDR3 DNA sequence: TGTGCCAGCAGTTTTTCCCCCGGGACAGGGCTGATAACTAATGAAAAACTGTTTTTT. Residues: CASSFSPGTGLITNEKLFF. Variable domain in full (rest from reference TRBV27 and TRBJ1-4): EAQVTQNPRYLITVTGKKLTVTCSQNMNHEYMSWYRQDPGLGLRQIYYSMNVEVTDKGDVPEGYKVSRKEKRNFPLILESPSPNQTSLYFCASSFSPGTGLITNEKLFFGSGTQLSVL.

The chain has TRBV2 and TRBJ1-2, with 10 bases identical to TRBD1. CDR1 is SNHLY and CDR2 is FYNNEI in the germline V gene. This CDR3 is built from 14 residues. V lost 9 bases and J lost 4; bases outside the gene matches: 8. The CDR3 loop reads CASFRDRGFYGYTF. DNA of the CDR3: TGTGCCAGTTTCCGGGACAGGGGATTCTATGGCTACACCTTC.